This record concerns one TCR beta chain sequence. Sample-barcoded 5' priming and a J-beta primer mix drove a second PCR of roughly 6 to 12 cycles. TCRdb fed the 5' RACE reads into MiXCR, producing one record per CDR3 protein. This sample has over 1,500,000 distinct CDR3 sequences, with about 39% found just once. The data belong to a study of blood T cells in healthy people across ages. The CDR3 totals 17 residues. Germline-derived CDR1 and CDR2 are MGHRA and YSYEKL. The V segment lost 0 bases and the J segment 3 bases; nucleotides outside the gene matches: 9. The sequenced sample consisted of blood. The gene calls are TRBV4-1 and TRBJ2-7; 9 nucleotides agree with TRBD2. The sequence was obtained from a human donor in good health. The CDR3 bases are TGCGCCAGCAGCCAAGACGAGGGAGCGGGGGGTATCTACGAGCAGTACTTC. Protein product: CASSQDEGAGGIYEQYF.